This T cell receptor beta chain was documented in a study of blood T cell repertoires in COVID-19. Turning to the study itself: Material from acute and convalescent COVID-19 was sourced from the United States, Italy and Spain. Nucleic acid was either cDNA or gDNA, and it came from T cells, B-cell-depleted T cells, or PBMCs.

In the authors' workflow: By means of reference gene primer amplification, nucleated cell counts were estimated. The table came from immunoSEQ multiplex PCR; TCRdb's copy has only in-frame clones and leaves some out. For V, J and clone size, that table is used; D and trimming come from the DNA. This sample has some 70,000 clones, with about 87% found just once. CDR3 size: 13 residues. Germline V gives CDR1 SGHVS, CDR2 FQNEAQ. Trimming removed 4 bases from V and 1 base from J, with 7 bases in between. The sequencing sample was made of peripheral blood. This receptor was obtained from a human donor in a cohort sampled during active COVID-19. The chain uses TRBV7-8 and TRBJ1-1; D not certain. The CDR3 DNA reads TGTGCCAGCAGCTCGCAACAGAACACTGAAGCTTTCTTT. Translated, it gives CASSSQQNTEAFF.